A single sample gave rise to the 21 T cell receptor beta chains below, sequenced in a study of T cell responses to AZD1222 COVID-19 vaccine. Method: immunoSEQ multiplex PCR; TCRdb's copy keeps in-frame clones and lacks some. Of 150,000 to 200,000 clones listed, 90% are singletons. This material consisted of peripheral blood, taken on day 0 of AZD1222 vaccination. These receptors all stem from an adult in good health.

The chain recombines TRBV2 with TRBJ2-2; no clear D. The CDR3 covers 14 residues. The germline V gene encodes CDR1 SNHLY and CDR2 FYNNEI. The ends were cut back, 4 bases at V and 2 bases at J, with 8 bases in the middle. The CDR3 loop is CASSVSGNTGELFF. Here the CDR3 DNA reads TGTGCCAGCAGTGTTTCAGGCAACACCGGGGAGCTGTTTTTT.

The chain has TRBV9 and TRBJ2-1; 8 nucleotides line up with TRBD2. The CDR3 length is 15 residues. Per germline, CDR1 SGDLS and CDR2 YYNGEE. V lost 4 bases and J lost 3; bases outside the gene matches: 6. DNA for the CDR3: TGTGCCAGCAGCCCCCAGCGGGGGATCTACAATGAGCAGTTCTTC. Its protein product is CASSPQRGIYNEQFF.

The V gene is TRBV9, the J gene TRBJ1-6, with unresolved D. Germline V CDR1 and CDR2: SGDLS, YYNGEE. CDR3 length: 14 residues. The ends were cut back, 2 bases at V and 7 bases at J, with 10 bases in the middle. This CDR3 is CASSVDTRNSPLHF. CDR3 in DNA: TGTGCCAGCAGCGTCGACACACGGAATTCACCCCTCCACTTT.

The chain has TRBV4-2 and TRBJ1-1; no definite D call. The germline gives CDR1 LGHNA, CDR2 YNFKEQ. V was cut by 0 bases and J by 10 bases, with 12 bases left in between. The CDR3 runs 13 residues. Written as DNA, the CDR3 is TGTGCCAGCAGCCAAGATAGGCAGGCCAGAGCTTTCTTT. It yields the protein CASSQDRQARAFF.

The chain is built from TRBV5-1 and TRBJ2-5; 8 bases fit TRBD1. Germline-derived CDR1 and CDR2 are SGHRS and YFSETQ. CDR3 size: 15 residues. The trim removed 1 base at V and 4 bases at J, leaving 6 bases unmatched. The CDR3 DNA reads TGCGCCAGCAGCTTGTTGGGACAGGCCTTAGAGACCCAGTACTTC. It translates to CASSLLGQALETQYF. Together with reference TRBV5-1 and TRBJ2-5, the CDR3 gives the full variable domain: KAGVTQTPRYLIKTRGQQVTLSCSPISGHRSVSWYQQTPGQGLQFLFEYFSETQRNKGNFPGRFSGRQFSNSRSEMNVSTLELGDSALYLCASSLLGQALETQYFGPGTRLLVL.

CDR3 protein: CAISGTGNQPQHF. The CDR3 region has the DNA TGTGCCATCAGCGGGACGGGCAATCAGCCCCAGCATTTT. V usage is TRBV10-3 and J usage is TRBJ1-5; a possible D gene is TRBD1 (5 bases). Trimming took 6 bases from V and 2 from J, leaving 8 bases between them. Germline lookup yields CDR1 ENHRY and CDR2 SYGVKD. The CDR3 contains 13 residues.

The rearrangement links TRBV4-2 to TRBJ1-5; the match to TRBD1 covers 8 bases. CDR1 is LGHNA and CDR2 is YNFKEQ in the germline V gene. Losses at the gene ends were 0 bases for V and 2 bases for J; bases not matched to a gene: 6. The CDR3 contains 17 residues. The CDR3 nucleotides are TGTGCCAGCAGCCAAGAAGCAGGGGGCTTCGGCAATCAGCCCCAGCATTTT. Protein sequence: CASSQEAGGFGNQPQHF.

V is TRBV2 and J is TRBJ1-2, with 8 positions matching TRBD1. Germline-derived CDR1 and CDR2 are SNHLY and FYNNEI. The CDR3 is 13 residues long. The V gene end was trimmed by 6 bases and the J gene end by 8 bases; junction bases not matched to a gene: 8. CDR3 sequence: CASRQQGVGGYTF. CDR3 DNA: TGTGCCAGCAGACAACAGGGGGTTGGAGGCTACACCTTC.

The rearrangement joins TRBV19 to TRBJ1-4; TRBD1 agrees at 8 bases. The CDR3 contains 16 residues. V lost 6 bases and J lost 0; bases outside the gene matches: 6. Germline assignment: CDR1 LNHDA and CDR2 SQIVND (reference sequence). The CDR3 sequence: CASRPRQGSTNEKLFF. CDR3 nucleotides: TGTGCCAGTAGGCCTCGACAGGGGTCAACTAATGAAAAACTGTTTTTT.

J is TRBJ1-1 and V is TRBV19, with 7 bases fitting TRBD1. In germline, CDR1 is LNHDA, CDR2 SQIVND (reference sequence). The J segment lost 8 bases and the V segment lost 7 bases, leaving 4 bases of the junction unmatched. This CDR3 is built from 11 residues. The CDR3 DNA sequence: TGTGCCAGTAAATTCAGGGGGGAAGCTTTCTTT. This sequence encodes CASKFRGEAFF. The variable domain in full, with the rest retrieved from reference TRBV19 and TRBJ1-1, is DGGITQSPKYLFRKEGQNVTLSCEQNLNHDAMYWYRQDPGQGLRLIYYSQIVNDFQKGDIAEGYSVSREKKESFPLTVTSAQKNPTAFYLCASKFRGEAFFGQGTRLTVV.

This CDR3 is CASGTGNTEAFF. The CDR3 coding sequence is TGTGCCAGCGGGACAGGGAACACTGAAGCTTTCTTT. The chain is built from TRBV6-6 and TRBJ1-1; 8 bases match TRBD1. Germline values: CDR1 MNHNY, CDR2 SVGAGI (reference sequence). CDR3 length equals 12 residues. V lost 8 bases to trimming and J lost 1 base; unmatched junction nucleotides: 0.

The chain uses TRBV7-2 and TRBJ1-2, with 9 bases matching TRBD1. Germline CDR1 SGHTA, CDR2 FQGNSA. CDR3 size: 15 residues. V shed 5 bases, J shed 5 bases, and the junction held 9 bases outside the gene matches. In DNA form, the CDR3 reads TGTGCCAGCAGCCCAAGGACAGGGGCGACATATGGCTACACCTTC. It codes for CASSPRTGATYGYTF.

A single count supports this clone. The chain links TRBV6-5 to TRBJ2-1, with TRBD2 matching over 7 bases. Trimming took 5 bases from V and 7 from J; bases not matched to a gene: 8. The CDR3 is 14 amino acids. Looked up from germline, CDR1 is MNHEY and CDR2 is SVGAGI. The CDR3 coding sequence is TGTGCCAGCAGTCCCGCGGGGGACGTAAATGAGCAGTTCTTC. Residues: CASSPAGDVNEQFF.

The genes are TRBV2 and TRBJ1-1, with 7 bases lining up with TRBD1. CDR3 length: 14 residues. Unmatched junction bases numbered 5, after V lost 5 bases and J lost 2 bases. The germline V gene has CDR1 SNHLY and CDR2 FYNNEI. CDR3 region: CASSRQGPNTEAFF. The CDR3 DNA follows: TGTGCCAGCAGTAGACAGGGCCCAAACACTGAAGCTTTCTTT.

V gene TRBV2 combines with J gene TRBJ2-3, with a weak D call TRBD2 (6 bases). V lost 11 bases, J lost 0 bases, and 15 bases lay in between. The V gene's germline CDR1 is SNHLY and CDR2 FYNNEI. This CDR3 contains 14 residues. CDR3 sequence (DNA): TGTGCCTCCCGACGGGGGACTAGCACAGATACGCAGTATTTT. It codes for CASRRGTSTDTQYF.

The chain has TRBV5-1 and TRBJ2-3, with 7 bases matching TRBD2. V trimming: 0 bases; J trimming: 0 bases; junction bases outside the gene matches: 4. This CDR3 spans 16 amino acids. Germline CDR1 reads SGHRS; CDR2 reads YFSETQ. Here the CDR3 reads CASSLGSSGSTDTQYF. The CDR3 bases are TGCGCCAGCAGCTTGGGATCTAGCGGCAGCACAGATACGCAGTATTTT.

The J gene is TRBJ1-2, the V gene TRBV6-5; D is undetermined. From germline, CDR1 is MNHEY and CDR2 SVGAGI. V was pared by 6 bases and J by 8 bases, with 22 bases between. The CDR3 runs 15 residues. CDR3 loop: CASSRTLRTRWGYTF. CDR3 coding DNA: TGTGCCAGCAGCCGAACTCTGCGGACGCGGTGGGGCTACACCTTC.

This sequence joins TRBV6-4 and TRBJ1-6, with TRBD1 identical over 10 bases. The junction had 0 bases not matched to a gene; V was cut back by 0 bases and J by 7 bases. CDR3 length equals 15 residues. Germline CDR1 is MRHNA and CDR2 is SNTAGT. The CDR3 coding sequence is TGTGCCAGCAGTGACTCGACAGGGGGCAATTCACCCCTCCACTTT. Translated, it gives CASSDSTGGNSPLHF.

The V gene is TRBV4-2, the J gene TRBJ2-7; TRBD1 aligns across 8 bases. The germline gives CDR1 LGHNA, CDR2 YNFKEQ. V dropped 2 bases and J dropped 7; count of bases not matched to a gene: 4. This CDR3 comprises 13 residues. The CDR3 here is CASSQLQGGEQYF. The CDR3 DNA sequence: TGTGCCAGCAGCCAACTACAGGGGGGTGAGCAGTACTTC.

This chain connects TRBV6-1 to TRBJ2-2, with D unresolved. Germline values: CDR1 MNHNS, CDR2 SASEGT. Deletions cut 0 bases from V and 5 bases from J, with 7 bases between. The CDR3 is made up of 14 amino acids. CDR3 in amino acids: CASSEARHTGELFF. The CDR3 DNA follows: TGTGCCAGCAGTGAAGCCCGGCATACCGGGGAGCTGTTTTTT.

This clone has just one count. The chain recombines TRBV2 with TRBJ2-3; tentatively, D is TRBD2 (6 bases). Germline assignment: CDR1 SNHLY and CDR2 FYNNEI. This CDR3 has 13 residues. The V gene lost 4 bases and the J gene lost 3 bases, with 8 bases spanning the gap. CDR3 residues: CASSAGGTDTQYF. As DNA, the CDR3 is TGTGCCAGCAGTGCCGGGGGAACAGATACGCAGTATTTT.